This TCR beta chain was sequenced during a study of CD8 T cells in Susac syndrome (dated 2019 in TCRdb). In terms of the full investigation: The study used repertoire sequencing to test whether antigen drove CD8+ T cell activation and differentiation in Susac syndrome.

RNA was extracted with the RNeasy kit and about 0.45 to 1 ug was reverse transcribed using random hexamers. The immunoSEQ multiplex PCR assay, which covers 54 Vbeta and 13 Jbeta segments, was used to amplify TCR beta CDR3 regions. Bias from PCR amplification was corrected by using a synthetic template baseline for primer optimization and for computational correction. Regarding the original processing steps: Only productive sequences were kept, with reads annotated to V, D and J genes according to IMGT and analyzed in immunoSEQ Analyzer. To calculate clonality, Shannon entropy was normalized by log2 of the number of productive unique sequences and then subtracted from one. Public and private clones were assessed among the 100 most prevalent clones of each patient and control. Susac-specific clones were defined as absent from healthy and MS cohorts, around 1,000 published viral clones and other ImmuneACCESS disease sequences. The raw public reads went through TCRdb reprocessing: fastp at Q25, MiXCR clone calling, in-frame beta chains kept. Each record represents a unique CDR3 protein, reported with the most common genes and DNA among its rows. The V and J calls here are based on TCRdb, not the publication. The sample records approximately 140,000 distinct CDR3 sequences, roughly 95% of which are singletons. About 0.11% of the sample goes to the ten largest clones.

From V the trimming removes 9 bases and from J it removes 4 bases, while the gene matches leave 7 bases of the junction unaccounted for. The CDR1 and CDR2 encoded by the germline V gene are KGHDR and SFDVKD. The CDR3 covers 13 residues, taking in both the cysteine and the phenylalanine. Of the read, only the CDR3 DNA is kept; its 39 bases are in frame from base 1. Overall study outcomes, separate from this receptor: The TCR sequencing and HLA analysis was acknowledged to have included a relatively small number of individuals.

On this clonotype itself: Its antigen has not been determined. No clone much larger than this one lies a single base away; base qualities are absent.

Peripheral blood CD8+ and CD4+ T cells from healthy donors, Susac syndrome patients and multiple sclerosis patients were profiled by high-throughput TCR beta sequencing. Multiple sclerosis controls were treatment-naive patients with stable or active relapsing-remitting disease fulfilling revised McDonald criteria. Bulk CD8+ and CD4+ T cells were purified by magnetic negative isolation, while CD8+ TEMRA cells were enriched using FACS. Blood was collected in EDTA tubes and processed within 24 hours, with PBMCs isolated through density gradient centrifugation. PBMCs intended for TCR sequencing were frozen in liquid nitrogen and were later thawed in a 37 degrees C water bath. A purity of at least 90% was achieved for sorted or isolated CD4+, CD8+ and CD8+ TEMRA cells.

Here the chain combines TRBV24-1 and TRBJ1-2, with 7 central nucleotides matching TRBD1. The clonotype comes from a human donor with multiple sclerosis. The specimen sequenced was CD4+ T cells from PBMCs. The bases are TGTGCCACCGGAGGGGGCGAGGTCTATGGCTACACCTTC. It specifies CATGGGEVYGYTF.